This section outlines one TCR beta chain sequence together with its context. The data stem from a study of cytomegalovirus exposure and HLA in healthy donors. V was clipped by 6 bases and J by 5 bases, with 7 bases between them. CDR1 and CDR2 (germline): MDHEN, SYDVKM. The CDR3 extends over 11 amino acids. 13 Jbeta primers and 60 Vbeta primers were used for the PCR. Sequencing was performed with immunoSEQ multiplex PCR; in TCRdb, only in-frame clones are kept and a portion is missing. This sample has 150,000 or so clones, with 81% found just once. The sequenced sample consisted of PBMCs. This sequence originates from a man in his fifties in good health and CMV-seropositive. The V gene is TRBV28, the J gene TRBJ1-1; D is uncertain. In DNA, the CDR3 is TGTGCCAGCAGCTTGAGTACTGAAGCTTTCTTT. Translated, it gives CASSLSTEAFF.